This T cell receptor (beta chain) was captured by sequencing in a study of blood T cells in healthy people across ages. Then a second PCR, running about 6 to 12 cycles, was carried out with a sample-barcoded 5' primer and a J-beta primer mix. A single record per CDR3 protein comes from TCRdb applying MiXCR to the 5' RACE reads. Here the sample spans about 670,000 distinct CDR3 sequences, around two fifths being singletons. This clonotype was seen a handful of times. The antigen is unknown. Study-level results: Among T cells, TCR beta diversity per million cells dropped roughly linearly as age rose.

Sequenced material: blood. The clonotype originates from a man at least 80 years old in good health.

This chain's CDR3 is CASRIQGAQTQYF. The CDR3 DNA is TGTGCCAGCAGAATTCAGGGGGCGCAGACCCAGTACTTC. This chain joins TRBV27 and TRBJ2-7; 8 bases are a match to TRBD1. With the DNA end fitting TRBJ2-5 better, the J assignment may be wrong. Germline CDR1 is MNHEY and CDR2 is SMNVEV (reference sequence). The CDR3 loop spans 13 amino acids.